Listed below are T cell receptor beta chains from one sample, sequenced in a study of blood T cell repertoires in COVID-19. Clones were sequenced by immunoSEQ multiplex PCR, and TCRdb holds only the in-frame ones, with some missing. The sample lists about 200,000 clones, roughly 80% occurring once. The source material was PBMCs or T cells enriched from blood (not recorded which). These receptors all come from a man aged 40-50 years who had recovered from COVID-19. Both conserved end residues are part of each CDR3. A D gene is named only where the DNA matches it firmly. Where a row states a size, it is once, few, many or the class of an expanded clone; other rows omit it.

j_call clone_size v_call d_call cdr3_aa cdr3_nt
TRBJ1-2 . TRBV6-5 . CASSRKGGANYGYTF TGTGCCAGCAGTCGAAAGGGGGGGGCTAACTATGGCTACACCTTC
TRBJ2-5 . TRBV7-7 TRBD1 CASSLGSGTGGMETQYF TGTGCCAGCAGCTTAGGATCGGGGACAGGGGGAATGGAGACCCAGTACTTC
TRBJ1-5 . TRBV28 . CASSPVGSGSNQPQHF TGTGCCAGCAGCCCAGTAGGGAGCGGCAGCAATCAGCCCCAGCATTTT
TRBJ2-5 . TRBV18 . CASSPAISGETQYF TGTGCCAGCTCACCAGCAATCTCGGGGGAGACCCAGTACTTC
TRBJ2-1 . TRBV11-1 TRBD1 CASSRTGNYNEQFF TGTGCCAGCAGCCGGACAGGGAACTACAATGAGCAGTTCTTC
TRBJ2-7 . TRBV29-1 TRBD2 CSVIHSGRWNEQYF TGCAGCGTTATCCATAGCGGGAGGTGGAACGAGCAGTACTTC
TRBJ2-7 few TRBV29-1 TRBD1 CSVGTGEQYF TGCAGCGTCGGGACAGGCGAGCAGTACTTC
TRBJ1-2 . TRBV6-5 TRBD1 CASTQQGGGYTF TGTGCCAGCACTCAACAGGGGGGCGGCTACACCTTC
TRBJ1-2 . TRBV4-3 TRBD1 CASSEGAGSYGYTF TGCGCCAGCAGCGAGGGGGCAGGAAGCTATGGCTACACCTTC
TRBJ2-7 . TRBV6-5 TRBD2 CASSYSLAGAYEQYF TGTGCCAGCAGCTACTCGCTAGCGGGAGCCTACGAGCAGTACTTC
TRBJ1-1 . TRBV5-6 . CASSLDQGSTFF TGTGCCAGCAGCTTGGACCAGGGAAGTACTTTCTTT
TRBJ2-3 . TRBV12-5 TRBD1 CASRTGTGPTDTQYF TGTGCTAGCAGAACCGGGACAGGGCCCACAGATACGCAGTATTTT
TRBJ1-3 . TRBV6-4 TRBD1 CASIPGQGLGGNTIYF TGTGCCAGCATCCCGGGACAGGGGCTTGGTGGAAACACCATATATTTT
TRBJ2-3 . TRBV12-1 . CASSFVFGTSTDTQYF TGTGCCAGCAGCTTTGTCTTCGGGACTAGCACAGATACGCAGTATTTT
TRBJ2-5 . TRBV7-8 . CASSSSGAVETQYF TGTGCCAGCAGCTCTTCAGGGGCGGTTGAGACCCAGTACTTC
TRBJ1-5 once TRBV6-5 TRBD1 CASSYQTDRADQPQHF TGTGCCAGCAGTTACCAAACCGACAGGGCCGATCAGCCCCAGCATTTT
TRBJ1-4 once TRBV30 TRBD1 CAWAGTGTEKLFF TGTGCCTGGGCCGGGACAGGGACTGAAAAACTGTTTTTT
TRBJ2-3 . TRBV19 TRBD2 CASSGQAGNGPSADTQYF TGTGCCAGTAGTGGGCAAGCGGGAAACGGGCCTAGCGCAGATACGCAGTATTTT
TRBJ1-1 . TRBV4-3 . CASSQDWNRGTEAFF TGCGCCAGCAGCCAAGACTGGAACCGGGGGACTGAAGCTTTCTTT
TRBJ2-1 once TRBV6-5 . CASRIGGNEQFF TGTGCCAGTCGGATCGGCGGCAATGAGCAGTTCTTC
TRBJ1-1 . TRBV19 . CASSPIAGANTEAFF TGTGCCAGTAGCCCCATAGCGGGGGCGAACACTGAAGCTTTCTTT
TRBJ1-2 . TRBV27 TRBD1 CASSLYYRGLGYATGYTF TGTGCCAGCAGTTTATATTACAGGGGACTGGGCTACGCGACGGGCTACACCTTC
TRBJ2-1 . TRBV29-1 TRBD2 CSVEGLAGYNEQFF TGCAGCGTTGAGGGACTAGCGGGATACAATGAGCAGTTCTTC
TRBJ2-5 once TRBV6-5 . CASSPLLTGQETQYF TGTGCCAGCAGTCCCCTCCTCACGGGCCAAGAGACCCAGTACTTC
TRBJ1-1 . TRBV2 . CASSERSNTEAFF TGTGCCAGCAGTGAGCGGAGCAACACTGAAGCTTTCTTT
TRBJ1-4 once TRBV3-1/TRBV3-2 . CASSQVRLKEKLFF TGTGCCAGCAGCCAAGTTAGACTGAAGGAAAAACTGTTTTTT
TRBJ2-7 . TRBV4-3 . CASSQDLGSEQYF TGCGCCAGCAGCCAAGATCTCGGTTCCGAGCAGTACTTC
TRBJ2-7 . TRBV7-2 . CASSLWASVYYEQYF TGTGCCAGCAGCTTATGGGCTAGCGTCTACTACGAGCAGTACTTC
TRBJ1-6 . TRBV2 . CASSAPGMLHSPLHF TGTGCCAGCAGCGCCCCCGGGATGTTACACTCACCCCTCCACTTT
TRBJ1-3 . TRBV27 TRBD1 CASSPDRDGNTIYF TGTGCCAGCAGTCCGGACAGGGATGGAAACACCATATATTTT
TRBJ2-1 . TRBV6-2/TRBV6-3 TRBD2 CASSYVREGTYNEQFF TGTGCCAGCAGTTACGTCCGGGAGGGGACGTACAATGAGCAGTTCTTC
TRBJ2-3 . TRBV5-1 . CASSLGGSQDTQYF TGCGCCAGCAGCCTAGGAGGGTCCCAAGATACGCAGTATTTT
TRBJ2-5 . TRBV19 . CASSLPGKETQYF TGTGCCAGTAGTCTGCCAGGGAAAGAGACCCAGTACTTC
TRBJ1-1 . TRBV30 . CAWSVGIGRDTEAFF TGTGCCTGGAGTGTAGGTATAGGGCGGGATACTGAAGCTTTCTTT
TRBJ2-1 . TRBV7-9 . CASNQLGYNEQFF TGTGCCAGCAACCAACTAGGATACAATGAGCAGTTCTTC
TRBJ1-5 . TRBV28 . CASSLYRQPQHF TGTGCCAGCAGTTTATATCGTCAGCCCCAGCATTTT
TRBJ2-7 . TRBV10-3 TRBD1 CAISSGTGVSYEQYF TGTGCCATAAGCTCAGGGACAGGGGTGTCCTACGAGCAGTACTTC
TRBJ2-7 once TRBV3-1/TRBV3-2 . CASSQGIVRKNEQYF TGTGCCAGCAGCCAAGGGATAGTGAGGAAAAACGAGCAGTACTTC
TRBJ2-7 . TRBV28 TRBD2 CASSSPLGTSVVYEQYF TGTGCCAGCAGTTCTCCACTCGGGACTAGCGTTGTCTACGAGCAGTACTTC